This T cell receptor beta chain originates from a study of blood T cell repertoires in COVID-19. This clone has a handful of counts. Researchers sorted participants into cohorts using their self-reported clinical history. Methods used by the authors: Amplification from reference gene primers served as the basis for estimated nucleated cell counts. The assay was immunoSEQ multiplex PCR, and TCRdb's table has in-frame clones only and misses some. V, J and clone size were drawn from that table, and D and trimming were deduced from the DNA. The sample consists of about 180,000 clones, 86% of them appearing once. Trimming removed 0 bases from V and 8 bases from J, with 14 bases in between. Germline CDR1 is SGHNT and CDR2 is YYREEE (reference sequence). CDR3 size: 15 residues.

V is TRBV5-4 and J is TRBJ1-4; the D gene is possibly TRBD1 (5 bases). The sequence was collected from a woman aged 25 to 39 who had recovered from COVID-19. Input material: PBMCs or T cells enriched from blood (not recorded which). DNA of the CDR3: TGTGCCAGCAGCTTGGGCGGGGGGAGGTACGAAAAACTGTTTTTT. It codes for CASSLGGGRYEKLFF.